The clone carrying this TCR beta chain was seen only once. Antigen: not known. Treatment defined: oral pan-JAK inhibitor, 5-10 mg twice daily. Punch biopsies of lesional scalp, plus peripheral blood, were taken from alopecia areata patients. These data are taken from a study of CD8+ T cells in alopecia areata. Study results and caveats: Scalp clonality and expanded CD8+ clones among the top 100 showed significant decreases with tofacitinib.

This CDR3 is 13 amino acids long. The V and J ends lost 0 bases and 0 bases respectively, with 6 bases between them. In germline, CDR1 is GTSNPN, CDR2 SVGIG (reference sequence). RNA was isolated and reverse transcribed to cDNA, the sequencing template. Assay: immunoSEQ multiplex PCR; the TCRdb copy retains only in-frame clones and omits some. The data hold about 190,000 clones, with 60% to 70% observed a single time. Sequencing was performed on CD4+ T cells sorted from blood, taken at week 4, from a patient treated with tofacitinib. This clonotype was sampled from a human donor with alopecia areata. The chain couples TRBV30 to TRBJ2-7; no clear D. The CDR3 sequence is CAWSVGHSYEQYF. CDR3 nucleotides: TGTGCCTGGAGTGTAGGGCACTCCTACGAGCAGTACTTC.